Described below is a single T cell receptor (beta chain) sequence and its context. This entry comes from a study of blood T cell repertoires in COVID-19. TCRdb's table, derived via immunoSEQ multiplex PCR, lists solely in-frame clones and lacks some. In the table there are approximately 210,000 clones, approximately 77% of which are singletons. Source material: peripheral blood. The source is a woman of 80 years or more with acute or convalescent COVID-19.

CDR3 DNA sequence: TGTGCCAGCCTACAAGGGAGGTACTATGGCTACACCTTC. As protein: CASLQGRYYGYTF. V is TRBV28 and J is TRBJ1-2; no definite D call. CDR1 is MDHEN, CDR2 SYDVKM, per germline. The CDR3 runs to 13 residues. The V end was cut by 8 bases, the J end by 3 bases, with 13 bases between.